This T cell receptor (beta chain) derives from a study of T cells in Graves' hyperthyroidism and ophthalmopathy. Study-wide findings and caveats: Progression to ophthalmopathy was predicted a median of 6.5 months early. Researchers found most expanded thyroid clonotypes above 0.001 in blood as well.

TCR beta CDR3 sequences were amplified from RNA transcripts. First-round RT-PCR with HTBI primers amplified the TCR CDR3 region. TCRdb reprocessed the multiplex PCR reads with MiXCR, giving one entry per CDR3 protein. This table holds about 640,000 distinct CDR3 sequences, less than 25% found once. This clonotype turned up a few times. The antigen remains undetermined. PBMCs stemmed from about 9.5 ml fresh peripheral blood. The CDR3 length is 14 residues. Germline V gene sequence: CDR1 GTSNPN, CDR2 SVGIG (reference sequence). The V end was cut by 1 base, the J end by 5 bases, with 14 bases between. This chain connects TRBV30 to TRBJ2-5; maybe TRBD2 (6 bases). This TCR came from a man aged 30-40 years with Graves' ophthalmopathy. The sample taken for sequencing was blood. The CDR3 region is CAWSGDLRGETQYF. CDR3 nucleotide sequence: TGTGCCTGGAGTGGGGACTTGCGTGGGGAGACCCAGTACTTC.